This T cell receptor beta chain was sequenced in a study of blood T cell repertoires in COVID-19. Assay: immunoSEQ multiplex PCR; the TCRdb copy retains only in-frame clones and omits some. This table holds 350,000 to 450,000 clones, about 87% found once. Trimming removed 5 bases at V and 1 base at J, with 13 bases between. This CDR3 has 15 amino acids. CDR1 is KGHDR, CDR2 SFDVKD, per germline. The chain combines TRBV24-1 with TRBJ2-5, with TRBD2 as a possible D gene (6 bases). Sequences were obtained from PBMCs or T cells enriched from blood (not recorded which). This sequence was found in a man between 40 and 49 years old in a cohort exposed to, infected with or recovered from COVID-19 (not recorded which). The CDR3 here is CATSGVAEPQETQYF. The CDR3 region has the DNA TGTGCCACCAGTGGGGTAGCGGAACCCCAAGAGACCCAGTACTTC.